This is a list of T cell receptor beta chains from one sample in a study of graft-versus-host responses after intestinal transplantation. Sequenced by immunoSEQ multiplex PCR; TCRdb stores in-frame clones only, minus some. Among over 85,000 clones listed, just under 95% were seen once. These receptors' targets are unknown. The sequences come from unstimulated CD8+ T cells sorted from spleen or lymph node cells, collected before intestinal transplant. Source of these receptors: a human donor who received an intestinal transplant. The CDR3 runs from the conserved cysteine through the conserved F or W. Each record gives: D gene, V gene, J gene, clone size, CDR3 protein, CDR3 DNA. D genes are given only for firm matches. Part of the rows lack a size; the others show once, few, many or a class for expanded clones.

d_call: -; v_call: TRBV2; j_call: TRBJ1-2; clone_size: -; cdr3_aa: CASLGESVPNYGYTF; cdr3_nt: TGTGCCTCCTTGGGGGAATCAGTCCCAAACTATGGCTACACCTTC
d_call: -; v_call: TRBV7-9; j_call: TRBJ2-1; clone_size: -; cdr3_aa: CASSLLDYRNEQFF; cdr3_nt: TGTGCCAGCAGCTTATTAGATTATCGAAATGAGCAGTTCTTC
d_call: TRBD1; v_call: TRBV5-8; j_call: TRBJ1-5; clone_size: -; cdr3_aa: CASSSGQGAWQPQHF; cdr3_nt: TGTGCCAGCAGCTCAGGACAGGGGGCTTGGCAGCCCCAGCATTTT
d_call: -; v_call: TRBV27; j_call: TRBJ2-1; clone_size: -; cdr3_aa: CASSPLVQPINNEQFF; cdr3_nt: TGTGCCAGCAGTCCCCTGGTCCAGCCCATAAACAATGAGCAGTTCTTC
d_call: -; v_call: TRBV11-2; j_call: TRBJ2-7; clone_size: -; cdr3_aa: CASSLGGGVWAYEQYF; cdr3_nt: TGTGCCAGCAGCTTAGGTGGCGGGGTCTGGGCCTACGAGCAGTACTTC
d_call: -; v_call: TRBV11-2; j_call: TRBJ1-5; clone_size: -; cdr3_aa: CASSLNMGTLNQPQHF; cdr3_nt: TGTGCCAGCAGTCTTAATATGGGGACCTTAAATCAGCCCCAGCATTTT
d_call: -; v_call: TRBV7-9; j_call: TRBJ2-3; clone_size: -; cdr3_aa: CASVRGTAWYF; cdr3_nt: TGTGCCAGCGTACGAGGGACTGCGTGGTATTTT
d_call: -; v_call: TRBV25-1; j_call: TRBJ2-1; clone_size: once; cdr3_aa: CASSNRLGTGRGQFF; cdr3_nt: TGTGCCAGCAGTAACAGACTCGGGACCGGGCGGGGGCAGTTCTTC
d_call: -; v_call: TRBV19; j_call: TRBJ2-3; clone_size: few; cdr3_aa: CASSIDRNTQYF; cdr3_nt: TGTGCCAGTAGTATAGATCGAAATACGCAGTATTTT
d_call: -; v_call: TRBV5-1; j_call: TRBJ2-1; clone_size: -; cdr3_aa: CASSLGGNEQFF; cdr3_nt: TGCGCCAGCAGCTTGGGGGGGAATGAGCAGTTCTTC
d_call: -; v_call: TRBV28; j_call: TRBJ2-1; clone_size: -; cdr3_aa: CATQGGSYNEQFF; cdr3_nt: TGTGCCACTCAGGGGGGCTCCTACAATGAGCAGTTCTTC
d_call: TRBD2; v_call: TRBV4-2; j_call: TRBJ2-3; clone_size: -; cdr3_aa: CASSQALAGRAGTDTQYF; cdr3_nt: TGTGCCAGCAGCCAAGCCCTAGCGGGAAGAGCCGGCACAGATACGCAGTATTTT
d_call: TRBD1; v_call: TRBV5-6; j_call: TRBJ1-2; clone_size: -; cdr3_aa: CASSLDRAYGYTF; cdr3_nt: TGTGCCAGCAGCCTAGACAGGGCCTATGGCTACACCTTC
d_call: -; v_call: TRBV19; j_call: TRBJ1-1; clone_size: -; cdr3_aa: CASSNVRAVNTEAFF; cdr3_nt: TGTGCCAGTAGTAACGTAAGGGCAGTGAACACTGAAGCTTTCTTT
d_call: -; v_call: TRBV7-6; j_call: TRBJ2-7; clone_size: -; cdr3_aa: CASSLSAAEFYEQYF; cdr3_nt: TGTGCCAGCAGCTTGTCCGCGGCCGAGTTCTACGAGCAGTACTTC
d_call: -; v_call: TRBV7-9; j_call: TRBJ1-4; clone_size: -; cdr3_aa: CASSPGGGASSNEKLFF; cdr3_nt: TGTGCCAGCAGCCCCGGGGGGGGCGCATCCTCTAATGAAAAACTGTTTTTT
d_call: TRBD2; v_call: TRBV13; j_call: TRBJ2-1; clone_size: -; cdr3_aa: CASSSVAGGINEQFF; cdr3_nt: TGTGCCAGCAGCTCCGTAGCGGGAGGTATAAATGAGCAGTTCTTC
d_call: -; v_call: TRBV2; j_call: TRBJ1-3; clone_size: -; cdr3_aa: CASRRAGGIGNTIYF; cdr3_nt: TGTGCCAGCAGGAGGGCGGGGGGGATTGGAAACACCATATATTTT
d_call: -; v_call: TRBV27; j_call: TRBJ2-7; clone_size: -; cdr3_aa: CASSLSGGGLPYEQYF; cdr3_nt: TGTGCCAGCAGTTTATCCGGGGGCGGTCTCCCCTACGAGCAGTACTTC
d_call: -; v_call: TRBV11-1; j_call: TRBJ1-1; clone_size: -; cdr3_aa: CASSLGRTEAFF; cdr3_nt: TGTGCCAGCAGCTTAGGGCGGACTGAAGCTTTCTTT
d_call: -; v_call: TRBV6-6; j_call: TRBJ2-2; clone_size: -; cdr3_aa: CASSYSGSFTGELFF; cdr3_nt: TGTGCCAGCAGTTACTCGGGCAGCTTCACCGGGGAGCTGTTTTTT
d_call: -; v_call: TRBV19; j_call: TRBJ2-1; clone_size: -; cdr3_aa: CASSIVAGSYNEQFF; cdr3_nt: TGTGCCAGTAGTATAGTGGCAGGCTCCTACAATGAGCAGTTCTTC
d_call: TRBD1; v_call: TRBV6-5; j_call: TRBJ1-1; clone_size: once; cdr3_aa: CAARQGRTEAFF; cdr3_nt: TGTGCCGCACGACAGGGGAGAACTGAAGCTTTCTTT
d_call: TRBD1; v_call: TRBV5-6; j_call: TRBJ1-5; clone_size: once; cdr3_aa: CASSLGQGSAHF; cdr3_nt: TGTGCCAGCAGCTTGGGACAGGGAAGCGCGCATTTT
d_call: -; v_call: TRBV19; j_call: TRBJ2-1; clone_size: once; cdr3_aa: CASSIQGGSSEQFF; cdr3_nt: TGTGCCAGTAGTATCCAAGGGGGATCATCTGAGCAGTTCTTC
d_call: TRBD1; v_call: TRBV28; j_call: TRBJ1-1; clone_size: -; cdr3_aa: CASSFQDRQVFF; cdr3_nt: TGTGCCAGCAGTTTCCAGGACAGGCAAGTTTTCTTT
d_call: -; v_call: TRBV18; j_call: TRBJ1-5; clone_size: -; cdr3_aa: CASSTEPGSNQPQHF; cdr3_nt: TGTGCCAGCTCAACCGAGCCAGGGAGCAATCAGCCCCAGCATTTT
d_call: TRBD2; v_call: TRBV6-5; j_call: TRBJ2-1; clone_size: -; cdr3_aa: CASRLAGNEQFF; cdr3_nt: TGTGCCAGCCGACTAGCGGGTAATGAGCAGTTCTTC
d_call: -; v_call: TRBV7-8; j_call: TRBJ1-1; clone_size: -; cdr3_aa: CASSPDTMNTEAFF; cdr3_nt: TGTGCCAGCAGCCCAGACACCATGAACACTGAAGCTTTCTTT
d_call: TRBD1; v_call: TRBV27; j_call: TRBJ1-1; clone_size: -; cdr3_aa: CASSLSPGQGGIMNTEAFF; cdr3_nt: TGTGCCAGCAGTTTATCGCCCGGACAGGGGGGAATCATGAACACTGAAGCTTTCTTT
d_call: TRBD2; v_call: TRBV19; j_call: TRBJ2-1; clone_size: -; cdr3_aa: CASTSPLAGSYNEQFF; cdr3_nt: TGTGCCAGTACCTCACCCCTAGCGGGCTCCTACAATGAGCAGTTCTTC
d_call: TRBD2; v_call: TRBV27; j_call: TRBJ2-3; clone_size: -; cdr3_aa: CASSPTVAGSTDTQYF; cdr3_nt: TGTGCCAGCAGTCCGACAGTAGCGGGAAGCACAGATACGCAGTATTTT
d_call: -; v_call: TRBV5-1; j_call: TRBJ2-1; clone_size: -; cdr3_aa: CATRDIGNNEQFF; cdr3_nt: TGCGCCACCCGGGACATTGGGAACAATGAGCAGTTCTTC
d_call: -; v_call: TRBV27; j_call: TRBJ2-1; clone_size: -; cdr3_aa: CASVRLGDNEQFF; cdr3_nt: TGTGCCAGCGTAAGACTAGGGGACAATGAGCAGTTCTTC
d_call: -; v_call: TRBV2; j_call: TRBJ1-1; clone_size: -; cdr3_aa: CARNSDGAGGAEAFF; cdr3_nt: TGTGCCAGAAATTCTGACGGGGCCGGGGGGGCTGAAGCTTTCTTT
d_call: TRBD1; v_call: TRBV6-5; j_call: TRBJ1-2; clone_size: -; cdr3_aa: CASSYGTGANYGYTF; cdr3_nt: TGTGCCAGCAGTTACGGGACAGGGGCTAACTATGGCTACACCTTC
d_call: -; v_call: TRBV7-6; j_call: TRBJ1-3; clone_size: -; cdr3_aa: CASRLDSGNTIYF; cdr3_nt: TGTGCCAGCAGGCTCGACAGTGGAAACACCATATATTTT
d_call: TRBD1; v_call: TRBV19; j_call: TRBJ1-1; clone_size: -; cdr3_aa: CASSHGTGSEAFF; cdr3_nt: TGTGCCAGTAGTCATGGGACAGGATCAGAAGCTTTCTTT
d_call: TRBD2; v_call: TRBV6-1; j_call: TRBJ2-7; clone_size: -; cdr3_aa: CASSDRLPQTSGSNEQYF; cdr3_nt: TGTGCCAGCAGTGACCGCCTGCCTCAGACTAGCGGGAGCAACGAGCAGTACTTC
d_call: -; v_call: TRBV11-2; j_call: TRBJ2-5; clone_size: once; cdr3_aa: CASSYHLTPETQYF; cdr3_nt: TGTGCCAGCAGCTACCATTTAACCCCAGAGACCCAGTACTTC
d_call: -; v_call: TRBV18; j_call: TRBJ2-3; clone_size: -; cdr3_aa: CASSTTKRGTTDTQYF; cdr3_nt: TGTGCCAGCTCCACTACTAAGAGGGGGACCACAGATACGCAGTATTTT
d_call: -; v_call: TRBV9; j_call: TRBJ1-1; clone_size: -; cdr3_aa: CASSVGGRASNTEAFF; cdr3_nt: TGTGCCAGCAGCGTAGGAGGCAGGGCCTCGAACACTGAAGCTTTCTTT
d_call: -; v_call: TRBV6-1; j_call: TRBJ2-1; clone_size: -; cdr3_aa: CASSDEVEQFF; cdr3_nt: TGTGCCAGCAGTGATGAGGTTGAGCAGTTCTTC
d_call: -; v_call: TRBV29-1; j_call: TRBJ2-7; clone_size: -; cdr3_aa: CSVMQHSYEQYF; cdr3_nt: TGCAGCGTTATGCAACACTCCTACGAGCAGTACTTC
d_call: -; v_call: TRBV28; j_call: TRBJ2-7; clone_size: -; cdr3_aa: CASSFRGVRGDYKQYF; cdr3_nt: TGTGCCAGCAGTTTCCGTGGGGTGAGGGGCGACTACAAGCAGTACTTC
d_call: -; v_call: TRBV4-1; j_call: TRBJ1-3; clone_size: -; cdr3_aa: CASSQAPPQGSGNTIYF; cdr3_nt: TGCGCCAGCAGCCAAGCTCCCCCCCAAGGCTCTGGAAACACCATATATTTT
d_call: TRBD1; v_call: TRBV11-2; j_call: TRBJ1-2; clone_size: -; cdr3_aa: CASRTGTGGYGYTF; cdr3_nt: TGTGCCAGCAGAACCGGGACAGGGGGGTATGGCTACACCTTC
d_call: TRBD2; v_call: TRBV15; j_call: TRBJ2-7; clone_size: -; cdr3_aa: CATSRDQSGRAYEQYF; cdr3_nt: TGTGCCACCAGCAGAGACCAGAGCGGGAGGGCCTACGAGCAGTACTTC
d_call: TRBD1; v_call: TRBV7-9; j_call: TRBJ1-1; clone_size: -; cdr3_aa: CAGTGGARNTEAFF; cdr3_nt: TGTGCCGGAACAGGGGGAGCGAGGAACACTGAAGCTTTCTTT
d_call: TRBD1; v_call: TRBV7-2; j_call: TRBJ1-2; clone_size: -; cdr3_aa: CASSFTGQLSYGYTF; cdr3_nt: TGTGCCAGCAGCTTTACGGGACAGCTCAGCTATGGCTACACCTTC
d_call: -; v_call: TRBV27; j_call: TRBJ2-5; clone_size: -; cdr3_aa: CASSLGPHQAQYF; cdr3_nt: TGTGCCAGCAGTTTAGGCCCCCACCAGGCCCAGTACTTC
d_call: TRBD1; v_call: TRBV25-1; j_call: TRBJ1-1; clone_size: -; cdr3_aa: CATGQGNTEAFF; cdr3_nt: TGTGCCACCGGACAGGGGAACACTGAAGCTTTCTTT